These 19 T cell receptor beta chains originate from one sample sequenced in a study of blood T cell repertoires in COVID-19. Measured with immunoSEQ multiplex PCR; TCRdb has only the in-frame clones, and not every one. The profile shows fewer than 350,000 clones, roughly nine tenths of them singletons. Input material: peripheral blood. These receptors were collected from a woman aged 60-75 years with COVID-19, enrolled during active disease.

The CDR3 sequence is CASSMGLPGTNTGELFF. The CDR3 nucleotides read TGTGCCAGCAGTATGGGACTACCCGGGACGAACACCGGGGAGCTGTTTTTT. The rearrangement joins TRBV27 to TRBJ2-2; 7 bases are a match to TRBD2. The CDR3 has 17 residues. With 5 bases clipped from V and 0 bases from J, the junction kept 9 bases outside the gene matches. The germline CDR1 and CDR2 sequences are MNHEY and SMNVEV (reference sequence).

The chain carries TRBV28 and TRBJ2-3, with 7 bases that match TRBD2. The V gene end was trimmed by 8 bases and the J gene end by 3 bases; junction bases not matched to a gene: 2. Looked up from germline, CDR1 is MDHEN and CDR2 is SYDVKM. The CDR3 has 12 residues. CDR3 nucleotide sequence: TGTGCCAGCGGGAGGGAAACAGATACGCAGTATTTT. Protein: CASGRETDTQYF.

This clone was seen a single time. V and J are TRBV19 and TRBJ2-2; no definite D call. V was shortened by 1 base and J by 1 base, with 7 bases between the two germline ends. CDR3 length: 15 residues. CDR1 and CDR2 from the germline V gene are LNHDA and SQIVND (reference sequence). In DNA form, the CDR3 reads TGTGCCAGTAGTATAGTGGCTGAGAACACCGGGGAGCTGTTTTTT. It codes for CASSIVAENTGELFF.

The chain recombines TRBV15 with TRBJ1-4; no clear D. The CDR3 consists of 16 residues. In germline, CDR1 is LNHNV, CDR2 YYDKDF (reference sequence). Trimming removed 0 bases from V and 7 bases from J, with 15 bases in between. The CDR3 nucleotides read TGTGCCACCAGCAGAGATTCCCCTTTGTCCGGTGAAAAACTGTTTTTT. This translates into CATSRDSPLSGEKLFF.

DNA for the CDR3: TGTGCCAGCAGCTCAACCCGGGGGGGGAAAGCGAGTGGTGGCTACACCTTC. As protein: CASSSTRGGKASGGYTF. V gene TRBV7-8 combines with J gene TRBJ1-2; tentative D call: TRBD1 (5 bases). Trimming removed 4 bases at V and 7 bases at J, with 25 bases between. Germline CDR1 reads SGHVS; CDR2 reads FQNEAQ. The CDR3 contains 17 residues. The full variable domain, its missing parts supplied by reference TRBV7-8 and TRBJ1-2, is GAGVSQSPRYKVAKRGQDVALRCDPISGHVSLFWYQQALGQGPEFLTYFQNEAQLDKSGLPSDRFFAERPEGSVSTLKIQRTQQEDSAVYLCASSSTRGGKASGGYTFGSGTRLTVV.

This clone occurred once. The rearrangement joins TRBV28 to TRBJ2-7, with 9 bases fitting TRBD1. Germline CDR1 MDHEN, CDR2 SYDVKM. With 5 bases clipped from V and 3 bases from J, the junction kept 8 bases outside the gene matches. This CDR3 spans 15 amino acids. The CDR3 DNA sequence: TGTGCCAGCAGTCCCGGGGGGACAGGGTACTACGAGCAGTACTTC. Translated: CASSPGGTGYYEQYF. Filled out from reference TRBV28 and TRBJ2-7, the complete variable domain reads DVKVTQSSRYLVKRTGEKVFLECVQDMDHENMFWYRQDPGLGLRLIYFSYDVKMKEKGDIPEGYSVSREKKERFSLILESASTNQTSMYLCASSPGGTGYYEQYFGPGTRLTVT.

This sequence joins TRBV3-1 (or the pseudogene TRBV3-2) and TRBJ2-3, with D possibly matching TRBD2 (5 bases). Trimming stripped 4 bases from V and 1 base from J, with 12 bases between. Germline CDR1 LGHDT, CDR2 YNNKEL (reference sequence). The CDR3 has 15 residues. As DNA, the CDR3 is TGTGCCAGCAGCCTCCGATGGGGAGGCACAGATACGCAGTATTTT. Residues: CASSLRWGGTDTQYF.

A single count supports this clone. The rearrangement uses TRBV4-1 and TRBJ1-4; TRBD1 might be the D (5 bases). CDR1 is MGHRA, CDR2 YSYEKL, per germline. V was cut by 2 bases and J by 12 bases, with 16 bases left in between. This CDR3 is built from 14 residues. CDR3 loop: CASSQRAGRGELFF. The CDR3 DNA follows: TGCGCCAGCAGCCAAAGGGCAGGGCGGGGAGAACTGTTTTTT.

V and J are TRBV12-3 or TRBV12-4 and TRBJ1-3, with D unclear. The V gene lost 7 bases and the J gene lost 0 bases, with 4 bases spanning the gap. The CDR3 length is 12 residues. The CDR3 reads CASTNSGNTIYF. CDR3 sequence (DNA): TGTGCCAGCACAAACTCTGGAAACACCATATATTTT.

The V gene is TRBV6-5, the J gene TRBJ1-1; D call uncertain. The CDR3 is 13 amino acids. Trimming took 8 bases from V and 1 from J, leaving 11 bases between them. The V gene's germline CDR1 is MNHEY and CDR2 SVGAGI. Written as DNA, the CDR3 is TGTGCCAGCGTAGGGAGTGGGAACACTGAAGCTTTCTTT. This encodes CASVGSGNTEAFF.

The V gene is TRBV4-2, the J gene TRBJ2-6; no clear D. Between the trimmed V and J ends, which lost 4 bases and 0 bases, there was a span of 13 bases. Germline CDR1 is LGHNA and CDR2 is YNFKEQ. This CDR3 contains 17 residues. CDR3 nucleotide sequence: TGTGCCAGCAGCCCATCTACGTCGGGCTCTGGGGCCAACGTCCTGACTTTC. It specifies CASSPSTSGSGANVLTF.

J is TRBJ1-2 and V is TRBV27; TRBD1 is a possible D gene (5 bases). Between the trimmed V and J ends, which lost 6 bases and 6 bases, there was a span of 26 bases. CDR1 is MNHEY and CDR2 is SMNVEV in the germline V gene (reference sequence). The CDR3 is made up of 17 amino acids. CDR3 coding DNA: TGTGCCAGCAGGAGTGCCATTGGCAGGGCGAATTCGAATGGCTACACCTTC. Translating it yields CASRSAIGRANSNGYTF.

The gene calls are TRBV21-1 and TRBJ1-1. TRBV21-1 corresponds to a pseudogene. The CDR3 extends over 15 amino acids. DNA of the CDR3: TGTGCCAGCAGCAAAGTTGGAGGGGTGAACACTGAAGCTTTCTTT. It yields the protein CASSKVGGVNTEAFF.

This clone has only one observation. The chain employs TRBV28 and TRBJ1-1, with D possibly TRBD1 on 5 matching bases. Per the germline V gene, CDR1 is MDHEN and CDR2 is SYDVKM. The CDR3 is 14 residues long. V lost 6 bases and J lost 3, with 14 bases in between. The DNA of the CDR3 is TGTGCCAGCAGGTCCAGGGTGGGGTACACTGAAGCTTTCTTT. Translation gives CASRSRVGYTEAFF.

In this sample, this clone turned up once. This sequence joins TRBV24-1 and TRBJ2-3, with a weak D call TRBD1 (6 bases). V lost 9 bases and J 1 base, leaving 10 bases between the germline ends. The CDR3 contains 13 residues. Germline CDR1 is KGHDR and CDR2 is SFDVKD. CDR3 DNA: TGTGCCACCCGGTCAGGGGGCACAGATACGCAGTATTTT. Its translation: CATRSGGTDTQYF.

The chain combines TRBV19 with TRBJ1-4; tentatively, D is TRBD1 (5 bases). Trimming stripped 4 bases from V and 5 bases from J, with 14 bases between. The CDR3 is 15 residues long. The germline V gene encodes CDR1 LNHDA and CDR2 SQIVND (reference sequence). The CDR3 coding sequence is TGTGCCAGTAGTACCCAGGGAACCCGGAATGAAAAACTGTTTTTT. This codes for CASSTQGTRNEKLFF.

Worth noting for this clone: Other DNA variants within this sample encode the same CDR3. The rearrangement joins TRBV11-2 to TRBJ1-2; 9 bases map to TRBD1. This CDR3 contains 13 residues. Germline loops: CDR1 SGHAT, CDR2 FQNNGV. V shed 5 bases and J 8 bases; nucleotides not matched to a gene: 6. CDR3 sequence: CASSLGQGGGYTF. The CDR3 DNA follows: TGTGCCAGCAGCCTGGGACAGGGCGGAGGCTACACCTTC.

V usage is TRBV7-9 and J usage is TRBJ2-7; TRBD1 matches 12 bases. From germline, CDR1 is SEHNR and CDR2 FQNEAQ (reference sequence). The CDR3 is 16 residues long. With V trimmed by 0 bases and J by 6 bases, 6 bases remained unmatched. CDR3 protein: CASSLASGQGAREQYF. The CDR3, as DNA: TGTGCCAGCAGCTTAGCGTCGGGACAGGGGGCTCGCGAGCAGTACTTC.

This chain links TRBV6-1 with TRBJ1-1; D unresolved. CDR3 length: 16 residues. Germline V gives CDR1 MNHNS, CDR2 SASEGT. V was shortened by 1 base and J by 2 bases, with 14 bases between the two germline ends. CDR3 DNA: TGTGCCAGCAGTGAAGGTATCCGTACACAAAACACTGAAGCTTTCTTT. Its protein is CASSEGIRTQNTEAFF.